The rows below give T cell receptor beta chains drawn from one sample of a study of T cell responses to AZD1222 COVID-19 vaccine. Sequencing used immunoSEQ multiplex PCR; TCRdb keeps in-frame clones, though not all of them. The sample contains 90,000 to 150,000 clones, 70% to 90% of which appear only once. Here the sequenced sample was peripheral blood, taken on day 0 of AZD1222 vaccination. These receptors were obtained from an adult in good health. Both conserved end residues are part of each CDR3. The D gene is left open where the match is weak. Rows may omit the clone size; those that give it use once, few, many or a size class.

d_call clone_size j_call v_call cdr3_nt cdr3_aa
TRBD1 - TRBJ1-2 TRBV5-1 TGCGCCAGCAGACGGGACAGCAACTATGGCTACACCTTC CASRRDSNYGYTF
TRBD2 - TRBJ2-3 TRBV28 TGTGCCAGCAGTCGAGCGGGGGGGCCGAAGGATACGCAGTATTTT CASSRAGGPKDTQYF
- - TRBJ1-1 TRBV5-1 TGCGCCAGCAGCCCCCGGCCCCAGGGAGGCGACACTGAAGCTTTCTTT CASSPRPQGGDTEAFF
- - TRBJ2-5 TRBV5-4 TGTGCCAGCAGCTCATCCAGGGAAGAGACCCAGTACTTC CASSSSREETQYF
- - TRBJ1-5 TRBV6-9 TGTGCCGGCCCCGGACTGCACAATCAGCCCCAGCATTTT CAGPGLHNQPQHF
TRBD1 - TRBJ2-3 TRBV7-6 TGTGCCAGCAGCTTAGCGTGGACAGGGGGAGTAGATACGCAGTATTTT CASSLAWTGGVDTQYF
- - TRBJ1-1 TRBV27 TGTGCCAGCAGTTCCCTCGCGGGGAAACGAAACACTGAAGCTTTCTTT CASSSLAGKRNTEAFF
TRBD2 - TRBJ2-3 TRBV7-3 TGTGCCAGCAGCCTACGGCGTGCGGGGGCAGATACGCAGTATTTT CASSLRRAGADTQYF
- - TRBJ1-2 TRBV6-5 TGTGCCAGCTGGGGTGACTATGGCTACACCTTC CASWGDYGYTF
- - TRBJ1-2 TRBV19 TGTGCCAGTAGTATAGACATCTACTATGGCTACACCTTC CASSIDIYYGYTF
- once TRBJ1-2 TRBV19 TGTGCCAGTAGTGTCGGACAGCCCTCTAACTATGGCTACACCTTC CASSVGQPSNYGYTF
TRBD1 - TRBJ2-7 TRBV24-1 TGTGCCACCTCCGGCTCAGGGGGATTATACGAGCAGTACTTC CATSGSGGLYEQYF
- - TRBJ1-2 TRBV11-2 TGTGCCAGCAGTCCACCCTTCCGGGGGGCAGATGGCTACACCTTC CASSPPFRGADGYTF
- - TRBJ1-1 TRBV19 TGTGCCAGTAGTATAGTTTGGGGGGCCGACACTGAAGCTTTCTTT CASSIVWGADTEAFF
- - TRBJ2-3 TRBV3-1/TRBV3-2 TGTGCCAGCAGCTATAGGGGGGGGCCGGAAGATACGCAGTATTTT CASSYRGGPEDTQYF
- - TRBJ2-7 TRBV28 TGTGCCAGCAGTTTATCCCGGTTTGGGGGATACGAGCAGTACTTC CASSLSRFGGYEQYF
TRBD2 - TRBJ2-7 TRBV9 TGTGCCAGCAGCCCATCGGTAGCGGGAGAGCTCGAGCAGTACTTC CASSPSVAGELEQYF
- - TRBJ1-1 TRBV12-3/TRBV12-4 TGTGCCAGCACCCCAGGTTATTTGGTTGAAGCTTTCTTT CASTPGYLVEAFF
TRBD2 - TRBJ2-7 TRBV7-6 TGTGCCAGCAGCATTAGCGGGGGGGACCACGAGCAGTACTTC CASSISGGDHEQYF
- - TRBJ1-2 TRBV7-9 TGTGCCAGCAGCTTAGACGGGACCCCCGGGGGGGGCTACACCTTC CASSLDGTPGGGYTF
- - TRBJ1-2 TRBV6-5 TGTGCCAGCAGTTACTCGAGTACCCGGGGACATGGCTACACCTTC CASSYSSTRGHGYTF
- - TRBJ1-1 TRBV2 TGTGCCAGCAGTGGTGAGGGAGGCGCTGAAGCTTTCTTT CASSGEGGAEAFF
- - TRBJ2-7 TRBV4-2 TGTGCCAGCAGCCAAGAACCCCCGAACAGTCCCTCCTACGAGCAGTACTTC CASSQEPPNSPSYEQYF
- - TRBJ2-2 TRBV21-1 TGTGCCAGCAGCAAAGTCGGGTCAGGGCGGTTCTCCGGGGAGCTGTTTTTT CASSKVGSGRFSGELFF
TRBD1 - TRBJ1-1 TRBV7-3 TGTGCCAGCAGCGCCGCAGGGGGGAACACTGAAGCTTTCTTT CASSAAGGNTEAFF
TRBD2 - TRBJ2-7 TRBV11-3 TGTGCCAGCAGCGCAATTAGCGGGAGTTCCTACGAGCAGTACTTC CASSAISGSSYEQYF
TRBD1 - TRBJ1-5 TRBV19 TGTGCCAGTAGTAGATGGGACAGGGGACGGTATCAGCCCCAGCATTTT CASSRWDRGRYQPQHF
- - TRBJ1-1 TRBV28 TGTGCCAGCAGCTTGGGACACAAGAACACTGAAGCTTTCTTT CASSLGHKNTEAFF
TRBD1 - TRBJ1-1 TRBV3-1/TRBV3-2 TGTGCCAGCAGCCGTGGGACAGGTCTGGGGAACACTGAAGCTTTCTTT CASSRGTGLGNTEAFF
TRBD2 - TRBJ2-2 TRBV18 TGTGCCAGCTCAGCCCTAGCGGGAGACCTAACCGGGGAGCTGTTTTTT CASSALAGDLTGELFF
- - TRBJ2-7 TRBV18 TGTGCCAGCTCACCACAAGGGGGATTGTCCTACGAGCAGTACTTC CASSPQGGLSYEQYF
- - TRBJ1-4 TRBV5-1 TGCGCCAGCAGCTTGGCAAGGGGCGGTAATGAAAAACTGTTTTTT CASSLARGGNEKLFF
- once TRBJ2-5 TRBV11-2 TGTGCCAGCAGCCCCGCTAGGCGGGTGGGGCAAGAGACCCAGTACTTC CASSPARRVGQETQYF
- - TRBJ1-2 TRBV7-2 TGTGCCAGCAGCTCACCGAGAACCGGGCCACCGGTCAGTGGCTACACCTTC CASSSPRTGPPVSGYTF
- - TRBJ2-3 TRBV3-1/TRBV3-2 TGTGCCAGCAGCCCACGAAGGAGGGGGTACACAGATACGCAGTATTTT CASSPRRRGYTDTQYF
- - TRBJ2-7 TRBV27 TGTGCCAGCAGTTTATTCTTTCCCCACGAGCAGTACTTC CASSLFFPHEQYF
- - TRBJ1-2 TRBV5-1 TGCGCCAGCAGCTTGGCCGGCGGCGGGTCGGGTGGCTACACCTTC CASSLAGGGSGGYTF
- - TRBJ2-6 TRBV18 TGTGCCAGCTCACCGACCAGGGTGGTGAAGGGCTCTGGGGCCAACGTCCTGACTTTC CASSPTRVVKGSGANVLTF
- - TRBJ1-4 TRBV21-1 TGTGCCAGCACTTCAGGGGGGGTAGGGGAAAAACTGTTTTTT CASTSGGVGEKLFF
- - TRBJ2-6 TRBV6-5 TGTGCCAGCAGAAGACACAGCTCTGGGGCCAACGTCCTGACTTTC CASRRHSSGANVLTF
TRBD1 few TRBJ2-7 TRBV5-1 TGCGCCAGCAGCTTGCACCCCCGGGACAGGGGGCTCGAGCAGTACTTC CASSLHPRDRGLEQYF
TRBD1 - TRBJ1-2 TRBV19 TGTGCCAGTAGTTCTCAGGGGGAAGCTGACTATGGCTACACCTTC CASSSQGEADYGYTF
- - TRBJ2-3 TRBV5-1 TGCGCCAGCACCCCGTTCGGCGGGAGCACAGATACGCAGTATTTT CASTPFGGSTDTQYF
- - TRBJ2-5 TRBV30 TGTGCCTGGGCTAACCAAGAGACCCAGTACTTC CAWANQETQYF
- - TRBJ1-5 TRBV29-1 TGCAGCGTAGATCAGGGCAGAGGTCAGCCCCAGCATTTT CSVDQGRGQPQHF